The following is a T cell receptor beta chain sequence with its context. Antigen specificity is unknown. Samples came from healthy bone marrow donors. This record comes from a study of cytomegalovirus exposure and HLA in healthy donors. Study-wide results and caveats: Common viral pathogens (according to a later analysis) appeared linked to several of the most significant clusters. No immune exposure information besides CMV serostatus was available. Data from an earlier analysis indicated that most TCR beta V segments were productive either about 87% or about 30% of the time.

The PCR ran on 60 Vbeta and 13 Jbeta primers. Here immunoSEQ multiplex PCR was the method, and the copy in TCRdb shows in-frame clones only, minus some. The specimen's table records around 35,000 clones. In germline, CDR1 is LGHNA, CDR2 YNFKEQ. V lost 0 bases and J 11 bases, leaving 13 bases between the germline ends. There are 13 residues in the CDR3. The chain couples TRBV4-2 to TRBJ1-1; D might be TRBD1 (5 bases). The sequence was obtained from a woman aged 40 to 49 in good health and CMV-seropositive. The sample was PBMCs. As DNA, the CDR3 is TGTGCCAGCAGCCAAGAACGGGGGTTGGGGGCTTTCTTT. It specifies CASSQERGLGAFF.